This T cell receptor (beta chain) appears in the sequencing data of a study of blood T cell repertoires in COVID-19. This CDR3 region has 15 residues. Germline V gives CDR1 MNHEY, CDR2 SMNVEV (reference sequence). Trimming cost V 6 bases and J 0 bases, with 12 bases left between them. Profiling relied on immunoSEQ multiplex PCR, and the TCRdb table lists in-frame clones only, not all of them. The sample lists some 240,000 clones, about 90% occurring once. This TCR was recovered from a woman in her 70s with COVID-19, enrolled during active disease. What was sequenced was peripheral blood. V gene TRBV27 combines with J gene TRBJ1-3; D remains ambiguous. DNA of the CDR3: TGTGCCAGCAGGCCCATGGCGGGCTCTGGAAACACCATATATTTT. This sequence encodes CASRPMAGSGNTIYF.